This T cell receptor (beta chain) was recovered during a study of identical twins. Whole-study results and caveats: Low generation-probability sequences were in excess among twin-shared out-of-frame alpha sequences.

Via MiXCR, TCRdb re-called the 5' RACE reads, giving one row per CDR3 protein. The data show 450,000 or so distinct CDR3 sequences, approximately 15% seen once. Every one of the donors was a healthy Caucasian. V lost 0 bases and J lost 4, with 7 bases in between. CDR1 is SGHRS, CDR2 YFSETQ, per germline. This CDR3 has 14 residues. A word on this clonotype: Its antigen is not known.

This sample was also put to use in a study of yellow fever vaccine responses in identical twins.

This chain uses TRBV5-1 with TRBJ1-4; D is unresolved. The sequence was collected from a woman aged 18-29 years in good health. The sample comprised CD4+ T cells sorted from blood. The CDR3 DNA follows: TGCGCCAGCAGCTTGGGACACATTAATGAAAAACTGTTTTTT. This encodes CASSLGHINEKLFF.